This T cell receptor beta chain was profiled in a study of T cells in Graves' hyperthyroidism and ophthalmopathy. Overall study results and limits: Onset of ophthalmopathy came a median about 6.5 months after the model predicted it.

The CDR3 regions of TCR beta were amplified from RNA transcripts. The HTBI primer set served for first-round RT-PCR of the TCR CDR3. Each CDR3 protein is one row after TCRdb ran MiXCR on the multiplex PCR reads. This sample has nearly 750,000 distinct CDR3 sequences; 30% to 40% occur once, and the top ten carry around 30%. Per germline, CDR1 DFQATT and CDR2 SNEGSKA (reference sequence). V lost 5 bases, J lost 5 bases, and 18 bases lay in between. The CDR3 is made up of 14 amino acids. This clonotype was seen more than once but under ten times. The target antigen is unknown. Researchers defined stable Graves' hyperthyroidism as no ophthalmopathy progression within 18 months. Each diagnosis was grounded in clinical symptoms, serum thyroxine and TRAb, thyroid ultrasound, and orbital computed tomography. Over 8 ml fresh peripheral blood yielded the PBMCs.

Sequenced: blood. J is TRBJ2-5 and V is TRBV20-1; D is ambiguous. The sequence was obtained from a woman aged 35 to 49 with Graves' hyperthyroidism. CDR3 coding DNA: TGCAGTGCTGCGGATGGACGCGGTTTGGAGACCCAGTACTTC. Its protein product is CSAADGRGLETQYF.